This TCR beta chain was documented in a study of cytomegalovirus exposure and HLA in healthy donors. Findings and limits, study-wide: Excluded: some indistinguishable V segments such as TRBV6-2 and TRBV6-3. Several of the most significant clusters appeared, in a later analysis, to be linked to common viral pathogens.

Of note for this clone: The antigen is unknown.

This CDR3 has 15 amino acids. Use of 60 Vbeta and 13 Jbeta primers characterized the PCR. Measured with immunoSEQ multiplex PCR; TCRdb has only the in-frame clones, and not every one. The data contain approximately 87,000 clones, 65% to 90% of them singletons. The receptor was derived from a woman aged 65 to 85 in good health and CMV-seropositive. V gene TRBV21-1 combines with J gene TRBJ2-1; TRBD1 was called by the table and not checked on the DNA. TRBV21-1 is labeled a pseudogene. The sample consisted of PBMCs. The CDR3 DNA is TGTGCCAGCAGCCCAGGGTTTGGGTCCTACAATGAGCAGTTCTTC. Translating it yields CASSPGFGSYNEQFF.